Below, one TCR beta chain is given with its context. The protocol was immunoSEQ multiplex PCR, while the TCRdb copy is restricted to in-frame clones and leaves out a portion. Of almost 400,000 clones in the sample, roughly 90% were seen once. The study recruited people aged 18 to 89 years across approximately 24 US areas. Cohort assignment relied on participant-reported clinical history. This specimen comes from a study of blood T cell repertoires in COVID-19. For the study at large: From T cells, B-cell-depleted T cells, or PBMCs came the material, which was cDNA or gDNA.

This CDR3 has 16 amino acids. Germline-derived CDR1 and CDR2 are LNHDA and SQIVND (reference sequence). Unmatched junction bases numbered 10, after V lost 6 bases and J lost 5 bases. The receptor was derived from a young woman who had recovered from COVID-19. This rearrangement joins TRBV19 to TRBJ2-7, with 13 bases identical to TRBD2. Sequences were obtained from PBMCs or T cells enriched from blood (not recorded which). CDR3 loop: CASRPGTSGIKDEQYF. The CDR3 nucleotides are TGTGCCAGTAGGCCCGGGACTAGCGGGATTAAGGACGAGCAGTACTTC.